These 18 T cell receptor beta chains share one sample of origin, sequenced in a study of patients and donors after allogeneic stem cell transplantation. TCRdb independently ran MiXCR on the RT-PCR reads; one entry per CDR3 protein. Of about 160,000 distinct CDR3 sequences listed, 20% to 25% are singletons. What was sequenced was blood, either unsorted or a sorted T cell fraction (not recorded which). Receptors originate from a human donor who was either an allogeneic HSCT recipient or a stem cell or donor lymphocyte infusion donor (not recorded which). It is not recorded whose cells these are; they may come from a transplant donor.

In this sample, this clonotype turned up a few times. J is TRBJ2-3 and V is TRBV27; 8 bases match TRBD2. V lost 2 bases to trimming and J lost 14 bases; unmatched junction nucleotides: 6. Germline CDR1 reads MNHEY; CDR2 reads SMNVEV (reference sequence). The CDR3 is 12 amino acids. The CDR3 nucleotides are TGTGCCAGCAGTTTACGGGGGGGCCGGGTGTATTTT. Translating it yields CASSLRGGRVYF.

This clonotype was seen a handful of times. This sequence joins TRBV2 and TRBJ2-7, with 9 positions matching TRBD2. The CDR3 loop spans 15 amino acids. CDR1 is SNHLY, CDR2 FYNNEI, per germline. V dropped 6 bases and J dropped 1; count of bases not matched to a gene: 7. The CDR3 spells CASRAILAGSYEQYF. The CDR3 coding sequence is TGTGCCAGCAGAGCCATTCTAGCGGGATCCTACGAGCAGTACTTC.

The chain couples TRBV20-1 to TRBJ2-7, with 7 bases lining up with TRBD2. Unmatched junction bases numbered 5, after V lost 3 bases and J lost 6 bases. Germline assignment: CDR1 DFQATT and CDR2 SNEGSKA (reference sequence). The CDR3 loop spans 12 amino acids. CDR3 region: CSASGGDSEQYF. The CDR3 nucleotides read TGCAGTGCTAGTGGGGGGGATTCCGAGCAGTACTTC.

The rearrangement uses TRBV10-3 and TRBJ2-3; maybe TRBD1 (6 bases). Germline V gene lookup returns CDR1 ENHRY and CDR2 SYGVKD. The length of the CDR3 is 16 residues. V was clipped by 10 bases and J by 1 base, with 21 bases between them. CDR3 DNA sequence: TGTGCCACCACTTCTGGCGTGGGACACCGCACAGATACGCAGTATTTT. It translates to CATTSGVGHRTDTQYF.

The chain links TRBV29-1 to TRBJ1-1, with D unresolved. CDR3 length equals 13 residues. Germline V CDR1 and CDR2: SQVTM, ANQGSEA. The V gene lost 0 bases and the J gene lost 6 bases, with 11 bases spanning the gap. In nucleotides, the CDR3 is TGCAGCGTTGAAGAAGGGTCCGGCGCTGAAGCTTTCTTT. Translating gives CSVEEGSGAEAFF.

This clonotype came up a few times. The rearrangement links TRBV5-6 to TRBJ2-1; 8 bases map to TRBD1. The V segment lost 3 bases and the J segment 1 base; nucleotides outside the gene matches: 6. Germline lookup yields CDR1 SGHDT and CDR2 YYEEEE. This CDR3 region has 16 residues. CDR3 in amino acids: CASSSADRASYNEQFF. The CDR3 region has the DNA TGTGCCAGCAGCTCCGCGGACAGGGCGTCCTACAATGAGCAGTTCTTC.

This chain joins TRBV4-1 and TRBJ1-6, with D perhaps matching TRBD1 (5 bases). This CDR3 region has 17 residues. V dropped 3 bases and J dropped 7 bases, with 19 bases sitting between them. Germline-derived CDR1 and CDR2 are MGHRA and YSYEKL. In nucleotides, the CDR3 is TGCGCCAGCAGCCACCCTATGATGGGACGGGAAAATTCACCCCTCCACTTT. Residues: CASSHPMMGRENSPLHF.

J is TRBJ1-2 and V is TRBV5-1; 7 bases are shared with TRBD1. The V gene's germline CDR1 is SGHRS and CDR2 YFSETQ. With 4 bases clipped from V and 4 bases from J, the junction kept 7 bases outside the gene matches. The CDR3 contains 14 residues. CDR3 nucleotide sequence: TGCGCCAGCAGCCCAACGGGACAGCTCTATGGCTACACCTTC. This codes for CASSPTGQLYGYTF. The whole variable domain, filled in from reference TRBV5-1 and TRBJ1-2, reads KAGVTQTPRYLIKTRGQQVTLSCSPISGHRSVSWYQQTPGQGLQFLFEYFSETQRNKGNFPGRFSGRQFSNSRSEMNVSTLELGDSALYLCASSPTGQLYGYTFGSGTRLTVV.

The V gene is TRBV7-9, the J gene TRBJ2-1, with a tentative D call TRBD1 (6 bases). CDR1 is SEHNR and CDR2 is FQNEAQ in the germline V gene (reference sequence). The CDR3 loop spans 19 amino acids. Trimming shortened V by 5 bases and J by 3 bases, and 26 bases separated the two germline ends. The CDR3 loop reads CASSRVAEGQTKIYNEQFF. The CDR3 region has the DNA TGTGCCAGCAGCCGCGTAGCCGAAGGACAGACAAAAATCTACAATGAGCAGTTCTTC.

This sequence joins TRBV7-2 and TRBJ1-1; D ambiguous. This CDR3 has 13 amino acids. With 5 bases removed from V and 5 bases from J, the gap between germline ends came to 12 bases. CDR1 SGHTA and CDR2 FQGNSA come from the germline V gene. The CDR3 region has the DNA TGTGCCAGCAGCCCCCGTAGTGGGACTGAAGCTTTCTTT. Protein sequence: CASSPRSGTEAFF.

The rearrangement links TRBV3-1 to TRBJ1-4, with 11 nucleotides matching TRBD1. The CDR3 length is 14 residues. With V trimmed by 4 bases and J by 7 bases, 2 bases remained unmatched. Germline V gene sequence: CDR1 LGHDT, CDR2 YNNKEL (reference sequence). The CDR3 spells CASSPGTGGEKLFF. For the CDR3, the DNA is TGTGCCAGCAGCCCCGGGACAGGGGGTGAAAAACTGTTTTTT. Filled out from reference TRBV3-1 and TRBJ1-4, the complete variable domain reads DTAVSQTPKYLVTQMGNDKSIKCEQNLGHDTMYWYKQDSKKFLKIMFSYNNKELIINETVPNRFSPKSPDKAHLNLHINSLELGDSAVYFCASSPGTGGEKLFFGSGTQLSVL.

The V gene is TRBV7-2, the J gene TRBJ1-1, with D possibly being TRBD1 (6 bases). This CDR3 is 15 amino acids long. Germline CDR1 and CDR2: SGHTA and FQGNSA. The germline V and J ends were trimmed by 5 bases and 1 base, with 14 bases remaining between them. The CDR3 bases are TGTGCCAGCAGCCCCCGACAGGTCGGGAACACTGAAGCTTTCTTT. It encodes CASSPRQVGNTEAFF.

This clonotype has just a few counts. V and J are TRBV12-3 or TRBV12-4 and TRBJ2-7, with D possibly being TRBD2 (6 bases). V gave up 4 bases and J gave up 2 bases, with 12 bases separating them. The length of the CDR3 is 14 residues. The CDR3 DNA reads TGTGCCAGCAGTTCCGGGACTGAGGCCTACGAGCAGTACTTC. It is translated as CASSSGTEAYEQYF.

This clonotype was observed a few times. The V call is TRBV18, the J call TRBJ1-1; D not certain. V was shortened by 2 bases and J by 11 bases, with 15 bases between the two germline ends. Germline CDR1 and CDR2: KGHSH and LQKENI. This CDR3 has 13 residues. For the CDR3, the DNA is TGTGCCAGCTCACCAGGAGTGCAGGAATCGGCTTTCTTT. Protein product: CASSPGVQESAFF.

The V gene is TRBV5-1, the J gene TRBJ2-1; 7 bases are shared with TRBD2. Germline trimming cut 4 bases from V and 9 bases from J; bases unmatched to any gene: 10. Germline V gene data show CDR1 as SGHRS and CDR2 as YFSETQ. This CDR3 spans 14 amino acids. The CDR3 nucleotides read TGCGCCAGCAGCCCCTTGGCGGGGACTACTGAGCAGTTCTTC. It is translated as CASSPLAGTTEQFF.

V usage is TRBV6-6 and J usage is TRBJ1-1; D call uncertain. This CDR3 is 12 amino acids long. Germline V gene sequence: CDR1 MNHNY, CDR2 SVGAGI (reference sequence). The CDR3 DNA reads TGTGCGAGTTTTGGTTGGGACACTGAAGCTTTCTTT. Residues: CASFGWDTEAFF.

The table lists this clonotype with many counts. This rearrangement joins TRBV12-3 or TRBV12-4 to TRBJ1-2; D call uncertain. V was cut by 1 base and J by 2 bases, with 5 bases left in between. The length of the CDR3 is 13 residues. The CDR3 DNA reads as TGTGCCAGCAGTTTAGAGGACAACTATGGCTACACCTTC. It encodes CASSLEDNYGYTF.

The chain recombines TRBV18 with TRBJ2-1; D gene unclear. The germline V gene encodes CDR1 KGHSH and CDR2 LQKENI. Between the trimmed V and J ends, which lost 4 bases and 7 bases, there was a span of 8 bases. The CDR3 runs 12 residues. The CDR3 spells CASSQNGNEQFF. In nucleotides, the CDR3 is TGTGCCAGCTCACAAAATGGGAATGAGCAGTTCTTC.